Below, 21 T cell receptor beta chains from the same sample are listed, as sequenced in a study of identical twins. TCRdb reprocessed the 5' RACE reads via MiXCR and lists one record per CDR3 protein. This sample has around 340,000 distinct CDR3 sequences; around 9% occur once, and the top ten carry 8% to 10%. Sequenced input: naive T cells sorted from blood. All receptors come from a woman between 45 and 65 years old in good health.

This clonotype turned up a few times. J is TRBJ2-3 and V is TRBV13; D not resolved. The germline gives CDR1 PRHDT, CDR2 FYEKMQ (reference sequence). The CDR3 sequence is 13 residues long. V was cut by 5 bases and J by 5 bases, with 11 bases left in between. For the CDR3, the DNA is TGTGCCAGCAGCCCAAACCTAGAAGATACGCAGTATTTT. Protein product: CASSPNLEDTQYF.

A few counts support this clonotype. The rearrangement uses TRBV20-1 and TRBJ2-1; TRBD2 aligns across 9 bases. Germline CDR1 DFQATT, CDR2 SNEGSKA (reference sequence). V lost 0 bases and J lost 7; bases outside the gene matches: 7. The CDR3 totals 15 residues. CDR3 sequence: CSARDWREGGNEQFF. The CDR3, as DNA: TGCAGTGCTAGAGATTGGCGGGAGGGTGGTAATGAGCAGTTCTTC.

This clonotype has only a few counts. This chain links TRBV11-2 with TRBJ2-7; D is unclear. The CDR3 sequence is 14 residues long. The V end lost 0 bases, the J end lost 4 bases, and 10 bases lay between the germline ends. Germline V gene data show CDR1 as SGHAT and CDR2 as FQNNGV. For the CDR3, the DNA is TGTGCCAGCAGCTTAGATCCGGGTCCTTACGAGCAGTACGTC. It encodes CASSLDPGPYEQYV.

This chain links TRBV4-1 with TRBJ2-2; 7 positions match TRBD2. The CDR3 loop spans 14 amino acids. Trimming cost V 8 bases and J 6 bases; bases outside gene matches: 9. The germline CDR1 and CDR2 sequences are MGHRA and YSYEKL. CDR3 in DNA: TGCGCCAGCTCACCCGGGACTAAGGCCGGGGAGCTGTTTTTT. Encoded protein: CASSPGTKAGELFF.

This clonotype was found a few times. The J gene is TRBJ2-1, the V gene TRBV5-1, with D possibly TRBD2 on 7 matching bases. Germline assignment: CDR1 SGHRS and CDR2 YFSETQ. Trimming pared 4 bases from V and 6 bases from J, leaving 17 bases between. The CDR3 is 15 residues long. The CDR3 nucleotides are TGCGCCAGCAGCCTGGGGGGGGCCGGAGGCAATGAGCAGTTCTTC. It is translated as CASSLGGAGGNEQFF.

CDR3 bases: TGTGCCAGCAGTAATCGACAGGGCTCCTACAATGAGCAGTTCTTC. Encoded protein: CASSNRQGSYNEQFF. The chain carries TRBV6-5 and TRBJ2-1, with TRBD1 identical over 7 bases. Germline V gene lookup returns CDR1 MNHEY and CDR2 SVGAGI. The V and J ends lost 5 bases and 0 bases, in that order; junction bases with no gene match: 4. The CDR3 spans 15 residues.

The chain combines TRBV5-1 with TRBJ2-5; 9 bases match TRBD1. The length of the CDR3 is 15 residues. V trimming: 5 bases; J trimming: 5 bases; junction bases outside the gene matches: 10. Germline CDR1 reads SGHRS; CDR2 reads YFSETQ. In DNA, the CDR3 is TGCGCCAGCAGTCTATCGGGACAGGGTGAGGAGACCCAGTACTTC. It codes for CASSLSGQGEETQYF.

This clonotype was recorded at least ten times. The chain is built from TRBV10-3 and TRBJ2-7; D perhaps matches TRBD1 (6 bases). This CDR3 has 12 amino acids. Trimming took off 6 bases at V and 5 bases at J, with 11 bases between the two ends. Germline loops: CDR1 ENHRY, CDR2 SYGVKD. CDR3 in DNA: TGTGCCATCAGAAAAACAGGGAACGAGCAGTACTTC. Translating gives CAIRKTGNEQYF.

This clonotype turned up a few times. The rearrangement joins TRBV6-1 to TRBJ1-1; D gene ambiguous. There are 13 residues in the CDR3. CDR1 is MNHNS and CDR2 is SASEGT in the germline V gene. Trimming stripped 2 bases from V and 4 bases from J, with 8 bases between. CDR3 nucleotide sequence: TGTGCCAGCAGTGAAACCGAAGTCACTGAAGCTTTCTTT. Protein: CASSETEVTEAFF.

This clonotype occurred many times. The chain carries TRBV20-1 and TRBJ2-3; 13 nucleotides align to TRBD2. The germline gives CDR1 DFQATT, CDR2 SNEGSKA (reference sequence). CDR3 length: 16 residues. Unmatched junction bases numbered 12, after V lost 6 bases and J lost 6 bases. CDR3: CSAGTSGNSLGDTQYF. The CDR3, as DNA: TGCAGTGCGGGGACTAGCGGGAACAGCCTGGGGGATACGCAGTATTTT.

This clonotype was seen ten or more times. This chain links TRBV20-1 with TRBJ2-3; 9 nucleotides match TRBD1. After removal of 5 bases from V and 3 bases from J, the junction contained 6 bases not matched to a gene. Germline CDR1 and CDR2: DFQATT and SNEGSKA (reference sequence). The CDR3 has 14 residues. The CDR3 nucleotides are TGCAGTGCTTGCAACAGGGGGCAGACAGATACGCAGTATTTT. Amino acids: CSACNRGQTDTQYF.

This clonotype has just a few counts. The chain couples TRBV28 to TRBJ2-7, with 11 bases that match TRBD2. CDR3 size: 18 residues. Trimming cost V 3 bases and J 0 bases; bases outside gene matches: 10. Germline CDR1 reads MDHEN; CDR2 reads SYDVKM. The CDR3 sequence is CASSFELGLAAVSYEQYF. The CDR3 nucleotides read TGTGCCAGCAGTTTCGAATTGGGACTAGCGGCAGTCTCCTACGAGCAGTACTTC. Based on the CDR3 plus reference TRBV28 and TRBJ2-7, the full variable domain is DVKVTQSSRYLVKRTGEKVFLECVQDMDHENMFWYRQDPGLGLRLIYFSYDVKMKEKGDIPEGYSVSREKKERFSLILESASTNQTSMYLCASSFELGLAAVSYEQYFGPGTRLTVT.

The V and J genes are TRBV24-1 and TRBJ2-3, with D unclear. CDR3 length: 15 residues. Germline V gene lookup returns CDR1 KGHDR and CDR2 SFDVKD. Trimming removed 3 bases at V and 6 bases at J, with 15 bases between. The CDR3 DNA follows: TGTGCCACCAGTGATGTGCCCTCCCTTCAGGATACGCAGTATTTT. This gives the protein CATSDVPSLQDTQYF.

This clonotype was found many times. V is TRBV24-1 and J is TRBJ1-4, with a tentative D call TRBD1 (5 bases). V lost 9 bases, J lost 5 bases, and 12 bases lay in between. Germline CDR1 reads KGHDR; CDR2 reads SFDVKD. The CDR3 has 13 residues. The CDR3 protein is CATRGSANEKLFF. The CDR3 nucleotides are TGTGCCACCCGGGGGAGTGCGAATGAAAAACTGTTTTTT.

The table lists this clonotype with many counts. This chain joins TRBV29-1 and TRBJ2-5, with TRBD2 identical over 10 bases. Trimming cost V 6 bases and J 2 bases; bases outside gene matches: 6. Germline V gene data show CDR1 as SQVTM and CDR2 as ANQGSEA. This CDR3 has 14 residues. In nucleotides, the CDR3 is TGCAGCGTGTCACTAGCGGGGCCTCAAGAGACCCAGTACTTC. Encoded protein: CSVSLAGPQETQYF.

This clonotype was counted many times. The rearrangement links TRBV12-3 or TRBV12-4 to TRBJ1-5; 7 bases are shared with TRBD1. The V and J ends lost 5 bases and 7 bases, in that order; junction bases with no gene match: 11. The CDR3 consists of 15 residues. CDR3: CASSTRQGGTQPQHF. CDR3 DNA: TGTGCCAGCAGTACCCGACAGGGAGGCACCCAGCCCCAGCATTTT.

This clonotype was seen many times. This chain joins TRBV5-6 and TRBJ1-1; D gene uncertain. Looked up from germline, CDR1 is SGHDT and CDR2 is YYEEEE. The CDR3 contains 14 residues. V was shortened by 3 bases and J by 3 bases, with 12 bases between the two germline ends. CDR3 in amino acids: CASSWSGLYTEAFF. CDR3 DNA: TGTGCCAGCAGCTGGTCCGGGCTGTACACTGAAGCTTTCTTT.

The V and J genes are TRBV7-2 and TRBJ2-1; D is undetermined. Germline V gene data show CDR1 as SGHTA and CDR2 as FQGNSA. Trimming removed 2 bases from V and 9 bases from J, with 17 bases in between. The CDR3 has 15 amino acids. The CDR3, as DNA: TGTGCCAGCAGCTTACGTCTGAGGCTGGAAGGTGAGCAGTTCTTC. This translates into CASSLRLRLEGEQFF.

To note about this clonotype: A clone one base away is much larger, so this may be a read error. The chain carries TRBV29-1 and TRBJ2-2, with a weak D call TRBD1 (5 bases). Germline CDR1 SQVTM, CDR2 ANQGSEA. Trimming took off 2 bases at V and 6 bases at J, with 13 bases between the two ends. CDR3 length: 14 residues. CDR3 sequence: CSVETEDTPGELFF. The CDR3 nucleotides are TGCAGCGTTGAAACTGAGGACACCCCCGGGGAGCTGTTTTTT.

This clonotype was found a few times. This chain connects TRBV5-5 to TRBJ2-3; D remains unclear. The CDR3 is 16 amino acids. With 0 bases removed from V and 0 bases from J, the gap between germline ends came to 11 bases. Per the germline V gene, CDR1 is SGHKS and CDR2 is YYEKEE (reference sequence). For the CDR3, the DNA is TGTGCCAGCAGCTTGGGATTGGCGGTTAGCACAGATACGCAGTATTTT. This translates into CASSLGLAVSTDTQYF.

The chain has TRBV28 and TRBJ2-1; D remains unclear. CDR3 size: 16 residues. Germline lookup yields CDR1 MDHEN and CDR2 SYDVKM. Trimming removed 2 bases from V and 1 base from J, with 12 bases in between. CDR3: CASSLPGLTSYNEQFF. DNA of the CDR3: TGTGCCAGCAGTTTACCGGGTCTAACGTCCTACAATGAGCAGTTCTTC. Combining the CDR3 with reference TRBV28 and TRBJ2-1 gives the whole variable domain DVKVTQSSRYLVKRTGEKVFLECVQDMDHENMFWYRQDPGLGLRLIYFSYDVKMKEKGDIPEGYSVSREKKERFSLILESASTNQTSMYLCASSLPGLTSYNEQFFGPGTRLTVL.